This T cell receptor beta chain was documented in a study of cytomegalovirus exposure and HLA in healthy donors. Primers for the PCR totalled 60 Vbeta and 13 Jbeta. Sequenced by immunoSEQ multiplex PCR; TCRdb stores in-frame clones only, minus some. The sample records around 140,000 clones, over 60% being singletons. Germline values: CDR1 MNHNS, CDR2 SASEGT. This CDR3 has 14 amino acids. The V segment lost 6 bases and the J segment 5 bases; nucleotides outside the gene matches: 3. The receptor was isolated from a woman in her sixties in good health and CMV-seronegative. The sample comprised PBMCs. The genes are TRBV6-1 and TRBJ2-5, with TRBD2 matching 13 bases. The CDR3 DNA follows: TGTGCCAGCAGAGCGGGACTAGCGGGGGAGACCCAGTACTTC. Translating it yields CASRAGLAGETQYF.